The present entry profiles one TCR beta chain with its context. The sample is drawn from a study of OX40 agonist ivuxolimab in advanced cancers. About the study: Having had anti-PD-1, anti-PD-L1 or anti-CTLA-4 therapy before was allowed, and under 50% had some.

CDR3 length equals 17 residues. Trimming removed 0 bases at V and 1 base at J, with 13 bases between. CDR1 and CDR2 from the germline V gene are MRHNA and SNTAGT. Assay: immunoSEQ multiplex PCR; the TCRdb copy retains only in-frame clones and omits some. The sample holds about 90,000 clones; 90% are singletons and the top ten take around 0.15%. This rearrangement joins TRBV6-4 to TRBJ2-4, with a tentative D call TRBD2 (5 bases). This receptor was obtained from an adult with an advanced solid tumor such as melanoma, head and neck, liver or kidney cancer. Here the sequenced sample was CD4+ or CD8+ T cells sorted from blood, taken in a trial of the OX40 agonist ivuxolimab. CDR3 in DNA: TGTGCCAGCAGTGACTCTAGGGCTAGCCGGGCCAAAAACATTCAGTACTTC. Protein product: CASSDSRASRAKNIQYF.